In this sample, the clone carrying this T cell receptor (beta chain) turned up once. Its antigen remains unidentified. The data are from a study of immune cell composition in non-small cell lung cancer. Repertoires were generated with immunoSEQ multiplex PCR, while TCRdb's copy carries only in-frame clones and drops some. The sample yields some 2,600 clones, roughly 78% seen once. Study-level findings and limits: In adenocarcinoma, maximal tumour-associated clone frequency tracked TIL tumour reactivity. Squamous carcinomas (approximately 80%) more often had tumour-associated clones >0.5% than adenocarcinomas (around 33%). Shared sequences between tumour-reactive and dominant in vivo clones were not proven.

The specimen was lung tumor tissue. The receptor comes from a human donor with non-small cell lung cancer.

The CDR3 nucleotides read TGTGCCAGCAGCCAGGGACTGCGTGAAGCTTTCTTT. Its translation: CASSQGLREAFF. The chain is built from TRBV7-2 and TRBJ1-1; a weak D match, TRBD1 (5 bases). This CDR3 spans 12 amino acids. Germline V CDR1 and CDR2: SGHTA, FQGNSA. The ends were cut back, 5 bases at V and 7 bases at J, with 11 bases in the middle. The full variable domain, with the rest looked up from reference TRBV7-2 and TRBJ1-1, is GAGVSQSPSNKVTEKGKDVELRCDPISGHTALYWYRQSLGQGLEFLIYFQGNSAPDKSGLPSDRFSAERTGGSVSTLTIQRTQQEDSAVYLCASSQGLREAFFGQGTRLTVV.